Shown below are 22 T cell receptor beta chains from a single sample sequenced in a study of cytomegalovirus exposure and HLA in healthy donors. Clones were read by immunoSEQ multiplex PCR, and TCRdb kept only the in-frame ones, dropping some. The sample lists 70,000 or so clones, about 95% occurring once. The sample taken for sequencing was PBMCs. The receptors originated from a woman aged 18-35 years in good health and CMV-seropositive.

The V gene is TRBV6-5, the J gene TRBJ2-7; tentative D call: TRBD1 (5 bases). Germline values: CDR1 MNHEY, CDR2 SVGAGI. This CDR3 has 15 residues. V gave up 0 bases and J gave up 6 bases, with 15 bases separating them. CDR3 amino acids: CASSYSIRAKGEQYF. For the CDR3, the DNA is TGTGCCAGCAGTTACTCGATCAGGGCTAAAGGCGAGCAGTACTTC.

Turning to this clone: Germline and junction disagree at one end, which may indicate a read error. The CDR3: CASSYGPQKTQYF. In DNA, the CDR3 is TGTGCCAGCAGTTACGGGCCCCAAAAGACCCAGTACTTC. The chain recombines TRBV6-5 with TRBJ2-5, with D hard to call. The CDR3 is 13 residues long. The germline gives CDR1 MNHEY, CDR2 SVGAGI.

V gene TRBV19 combines with J gene TRBJ2-7, with 9 bases matching TRBD1. J lost 3 bases, V lost 7 bases, and 4 bases had no gene match. The germline gives CDR1 LNHDA, CDR2 SQIVND (reference sequence). This CDR3 contains 13 residues. The CDR3 spells CASKETGGYEQYF. CDR3 nucleotides: TGTGCCAGTAAAGAGACAGGGGGCTACGAGCAGTACTTC.

V gene TRBV27 combines with J gene TRBJ2-3; 7 nucleotides line up with TRBD2. Germline CDR1 reads MNHEY; CDR2 reads SMNVEV (reference sequence). V shed 5 bases and J 5 bases; nucleotides not matched to a gene: 16. The CDR3 is 17 residues long. Written as DNA, the CDR3 is TGTGCCAGCAGTCCGTCCCCGGGGGAGGGCCTTGGAGATACGCAGTATTTT. It codes for CASSPSPGEGLGDTQYF.

The V gene is TRBV6-5, the J gene TRBJ1-2; 11 positions agree with TRBD1. The CDR3 loop spans 14 amino acids. CDR1 is MNHEY, CDR2 SVGAGI, per germline. Trimming removed 2 bases from V and 7 bases from J; junction bases left unmatched: 3. CDR3 sequence (DNA): TGTGCCAGCAGTTACGGCGGACAGGGGGCTGGCTACACCTTC. The encoded protein is CASSYGGQGAGYTF.

The chain couples TRBV6-6 to TRBJ1-1, with D maybe TRBD1 (6 bases). CDR3 size: 15 residues. V lost 7 bases and J 4 bases, leaving 19 bases between the germline ends. Germline V gene sequence: CDR1 MNHNY, CDR2 SVGAGI (reference sequence). CDR3 DNA: TGTGCCAGCACCCCATGGACAGATGTCGCCACTGAAGCTTTCTTT. This sequence encodes CASTPWTDVATEAFF.

The gene calls are TRBV19 and TRBJ2-1; perhaps TRBD2 as D (5 bases). V dropped 4 bases and J dropped 8 bases, with 9 bases sitting between them. The CDR3 has 12 amino acids. Germline V lookup: CDR1 LNHDA, CDR2 SQIVND (reference sequence). This CDR3 is CASSRWRDEQFF. The CDR3 DNA reads TGTGCCAGTAGTAGGTGGCGGGATGAGCAGTTCTTC.

The chain joins TRBV10-3 to TRBJ2-1; 13 nucleotides agree with TRBD2. Germline CDR1 reads ENHRY; CDR2 reads SYGVKD. Trimming took 10 bases from V and 7 from J; bases not matched to a gene: 7. The CDR3 sequence is 14 residues long. The CDR3 here is CATLGLAGQNEQFF. DNA for the CDR3: TGTGCCACTTTGGGACTAGCGGGGCAAAATGAGCAGTTCTTC.

This clone was counted between two and nine times. The V gene is TRBV19, the J gene TRBJ2-7; no clear D gene. The CDR3 has 13 residues. From germline, CDR1 is LNHDA and CDR2 SQIVND (reference sequence). V lost 7 bases and J lost 0, with 10 bases in between. The CDR3 sequence is CASTDADSYEQYF. CDR3 bases: TGTGCCAGTACCGATGCGGACTCCTACGAGCAGTACTTC.

The chain has TRBV9 and TRBJ2-3; tentatively, D is TRBD2 (7 bases). The ends were cut back, 0 bases at V and 5 bases at J, with 19 bases in the middle. Per the germline V gene, CDR1 is SGDLS and CDR2 is YYNGEE. There are 17 residues in the CDR3. The CDR3 DNA sequence: TGTGCCAGCAGCGTAGGAGTATGGGGGGGGGCTATAGATACGCAGTATTTT. Encoded protein: CASSVGVWGGAIDTQYF.

This clone showed up just once. The chain employs TRBV19 and TRBJ2-7, with 7 bases lining up with TRBD1. The CDR3 runs to 17 residues. After removal of 4 bases from V and 0 bases from J, the junction contained 12 bases not matched to a gene. Per the germline V gene, CDR1 is LNHDA and CDR2 is SQIVND (reference sequence). This CDR3 is CASSKPPGTASSYEQYF. CDR3 coding DNA: TGTGCCAGTAGTAAGCCACCCGGGACAGCGAGCTCCTACGAGCAGTACTTC.

The chain combines TRBV7-9 with TRBJ1-2; possible D gene TRBD1, 6 bases. V gave up 7 bases and J gave up 2 bases, with 11 bases separating them. There are 13 residues in the CDR3. The germline CDR1 and CDR2 sequences are SEHNR and FQNEAQ (reference sequence). DNA for the CDR3: TGTGCCAGCACCCCCCAGGGGAACTATGGCTACACCTTC. Its protein is CASTPQGNYGYTF. Based on the CDR3 plus reference TRBV7-9 and TRBJ1-2, the full variable domain is DTGVSQNPRHKITKRGQNVTFRCDPISEHNRLYWYRQTLGQGPEFLTYFQNEAQLEKSRLLSDRFSAERPKGSFSTLEIQRTEQGDSAMYLCASTPQGNYGYTFGSGTRLTVV.

This chain links TRBV4-3 with TRBJ1-1; tentatively, D is TRBD1 (5 bases). V lost 4 bases and J 1 base, leaving 10 bases between the germline ends. The CDR3 is made up of 14 amino acids. Per the germline V gene, CDR1 is LGHNA and CDR2 is YSLEER. The CDR3 sequence is CASSLGRGNTEAFF. The CDR3 DNA reads as TGCGCCAGCAGCCTGGGAAGGGGGAACACTGAAGCTTTCTTT.

The chain recombines TRBV28 with TRBJ1-2; D remains ambiguous. Germline assignment: CDR1 MDHEN and CDR2 SYDVKM. V dropped 2 bases and J dropped 5 bases, with 12 bases sitting between them. The CDR3 consists of 14 residues. The chain's CDR3 is CASSLGNLQYGYTF. CDR3 coding DNA: TGTGCCAGCAGTTTAGGCAATCTCCAATATGGCTACACCTTC.

V gene TRBV6-5 combines with J gene TRBJ2-3, with 7 bases matching TRBD2. Germline V lookup: CDR1 MNHEY, CDR2 SVGAGI. Trimming removed 7 bases from V and 13 bases from J; junction bases left unmatched: 14. This CDR3 region has 13 residues. The DNA of the CDR3 is TGTGCCAGCAACCCGCCGGGGGGAGCGGCCGAGTATTTT. It specifies CASNPPGGAAEYF.

The chain recombines TRBV19 with TRBJ1-1, with D possibly matching TRBD1 (5 bases). Trimming cost V 6 bases and J 0 bases, with 14 bases left between them. CDR3 length: 15 amino acids. The V gene's germline CDR1 is LNHDA and CDR2 SQIVND (reference sequence). The CDR3 protein is CASSPSRVVNTEAFF. DNA of the CDR3: TGTGCCAGTAGCCCCAGCAGGGTCGTGAACACTGAAGCTTTCTTT. The entire variable domain, with the rest obtained from reference TRBV19 and TRBJ1-1, is as follows: DGGITQSPKYLFRKEGQNVTLSCEQNLNHDAMYWYRQDPGQGLRLIYYSQIVNDFQKGDIAEGYSVSREKKESFPLTVTSAQKNPTAFYLCASSPSRVVNTEAFFGQGTRLTVV.

The rearrangement joins TRBV6-5 to TRBJ1-5; tentative D call: TRBD1 (6 bases). V was pared by 5 bases and J by 3 bases, with 8 bases between. Germline values: CDR1 MNHEY, CDR2 SVGAGI. The CDR3 totals 13 residues. This CDR3 reads CASSGQLNQPQHF. The CDR3 DNA is TGTGCCAGCAGTGGACAGCTCAATCAGCCCCAGCATTTT.

The chain links TRBV11-3 to TRBJ2-7; 15 bases agree with TRBD2. The length of the CDR3 is 18 residues. V was pared by 4 bases and J by 3 bases, with 10 bases of the junction left unmatched. From germline, CDR1 is SGHNT and CDR2 YENEEA. CDR3 nucleotides: TGTGCCAGCAGCTACAGGACTAGCGGGGGGGCCACTGGCTACGAGCAGTACTTC. Its translation is CASSYRTSGGATGYEQYF.

The chain carries TRBV5-6 and TRBJ1-1, with D unclear. CDR1 and CDR2 (germline): SGHDT, YYEEEE. Trimming shortened V by 2 bases and J by 7 bases, and 6 bases separated the two germline ends. CDR3 length equals 11 residues. The CDR3 loop reads CASSLDFEAFF. The CDR3 nucleotides are TGTGCCAGCAGCTTAGACTTTGAAGCTTTCTTT. Filled out from reference TRBV5-6 and TRBJ1-1, the complete variable domain reads DAGVTQSPTHLIKTRGQQVTLRCSPKSGHDTVSWYQQALGQGPQFIFQYYEEEERQRGNFPDRFSGHQFPNYSSELNVNALLLGDSALYLCASSLDFEAFFGQGTRLTVV.

The count of this clone is one. This chain connects TRBV6-1 to TRBJ1-1; D is perhaps TRBD1 (6 bases). The CDR3 is made up of 12 amino acids. Deletions cut 3 bases from V and 8 bases from J, with 10 bases between. From germline, CDR1 is MNHNS and CDR2 SASEGT. The CDR3 spells CASSDQGLEAFF. CDR3 coding DNA: TGTGCCAGCAGTGACCAGGGGCTAGAAGCTTTCTTT.

The chain recombines TRBV2 with TRBJ2-2; D unresolved. CDR1 SNHLY and CDR2 FYNNEI come from the germline V gene. The V end lost 3 bases, the J end lost 1 base, and 6 bases lay between the germline ends. This CDR3 is 14 amino acids long. CDR3 DNA sequence: TGTGCCAGCAGTGACGCTAGGAACACCGGGGAGCTGTTTTTT. Translation gives CASSDARNTGELFF.

V is TRBV2 and J is TRBJ2-3; 12 bases agree with TRBD2. This CDR3 has 15 amino acids. Trimming removed 5 bases from V and 6 bases from J; junction bases left unmatched: 6. Germline-derived CDR1 and CDR2 are SNHLY and FYNNEI. DNA for the CDR3: TGTGCCAGCAGTCGACTAGCGGGGGAGAGGGATACGCAGTATTTT. Translating gives CASSRLAGERDTQYF.